This TCR beta chain was retrieved from a study of T cell responses to AZD1222 COVID-19 vaccine (dated by TCRdb to about 2021). General notes on the study: AZD1222 recipients whose second dose came at about 4 weeks and those whose second dose came at about 12 weeks were combined into one group, since spike-specific TCR depth and breadth did not differ between the two schedules. Trial participants were enrolled by age into subgroups of 18-55, 56-69 and 70-plus years, and around 150, 28 and 57 TCR-sequenced participants, respectively, were included in these subgroups. TCR sequencing was performed for roughly 240 trial participants, of whom some 200 were given two doses of AZD1222 and some 25 were given two doses of MenACWY control vaccine. General findings and caveats noted by the study authors: Reportedly, almost half of the unique spike-specific TCRs recognized epitopes lying outside the regions that are mutated in the B.1.351 and B.1.1.7 variants. The 56-69-year group was small, and its depth increase did not reach significance, likely because of low power. CD4 TCRs associated with the vaccine covered the entire spike protein, and the dominant responses were in regions 160-218 and 743-854. A significant rise in spike-specific TCR breadth and depth was observed after two AZD1222 doses relative to day 0 and relative to MenACWY recipients. Because no samples from the day 14 peak response were available, repertoires could be characterized only after the peak T cell response. Participants were mostly white British and included more females than males, and it was suggested by the authors that clonal diversity may have been underestimated. Only six AZD1222 recipients were SARS-CoV-2 seropositive at baseline, limiting conclusions about previously exposed vaccinees.

The sample holds one count of this clone. The clone's antigen remains unknown. No base quality information exists; no much larger clone differs at one position. Cut back by 2 bases and 0 bases, the V and J ends lie 5 bases apart. CDR1 MDHEN and CDR2 SYDVKM are derived from the germline V gene. The CDR3 goes from the cysteine to the phenylalanine over 14 residues. The sequence is cut down to CDR3 DNA, 42 bases in frame from base 1. The CDR3 regions of human TCRbeta chains were analyzed by immunosequencing. In the original analysis: TCRs in the repertoires were matched against a reference library of SARS-CoV-2-specific TCRs that had been generated with the MIRA antigen-specificity platform. Breadth was defined as the fraction of unique TCRs that were SARS-CoV-2-associated. Depth was defined as the fraction of total T cells that were SARS-CoV-2-associated. Each spike-specific TCR was assigned to its reactive spike region and to a CD4 or CD8 class using the MIRA data. Log10-transformed breadth and depth values were compared by one-way ANOVA with Sidak's multiple comparisons tests. Here the immuneACCESS table is served through TCRdb, limited to in-frame sequences with V and J called. Missing clones are a known gap in these copies; in checked studies unresolved V genes cover under half, and the rest lacks a known reason. V and J calls plus clone size are reproduced from that table; the DNA served to infer D and trimming. This sample lists 45,000 or so clones; about 83% were detected once. The ten largest clonotypes hold under 65% of the sample.

This specimen's time point label, per the study, means: baseline before first vaccination. Samples from vaccinated people were obtained from the UK trials COV001 and COV002, which included a single-blind randomized controlled phase 2/3 trial of AZD1222 (ChAdOx1 nCoV-19) in healthy adults. For TCRbeta chain sequencing, PBMC samples were collected from trial participants at day 0 and at day 28 after the second dose. Sample: peripheral blood, taken on day 0 of AZD1222 vaccination. This receptor was identified in an adult in good health. The rearrangement joined TRBV28 to TRBJ1-5; the D gene assignment is ambiguous. CDR3 protein: CASSLVASNQPQHF. The DNA sequence is TGTGCCAGCAGTTTAGTGGCTAGCAATCAGCCCCAGCATTTT. Supplemented by the reference TRBV28 and TRBJ1-5 proteins around the CDR3, the complete variable domain is DVKVTQSSRYLVKRTGEKVFLECVQDMDHENMFWYRQDPGLGLRLIYFSYDVKMKEKGDIPEGYSVSREKKERFSLILESASTNQTSMYLCASSLVASNQPQHFGDGTRLSIL.